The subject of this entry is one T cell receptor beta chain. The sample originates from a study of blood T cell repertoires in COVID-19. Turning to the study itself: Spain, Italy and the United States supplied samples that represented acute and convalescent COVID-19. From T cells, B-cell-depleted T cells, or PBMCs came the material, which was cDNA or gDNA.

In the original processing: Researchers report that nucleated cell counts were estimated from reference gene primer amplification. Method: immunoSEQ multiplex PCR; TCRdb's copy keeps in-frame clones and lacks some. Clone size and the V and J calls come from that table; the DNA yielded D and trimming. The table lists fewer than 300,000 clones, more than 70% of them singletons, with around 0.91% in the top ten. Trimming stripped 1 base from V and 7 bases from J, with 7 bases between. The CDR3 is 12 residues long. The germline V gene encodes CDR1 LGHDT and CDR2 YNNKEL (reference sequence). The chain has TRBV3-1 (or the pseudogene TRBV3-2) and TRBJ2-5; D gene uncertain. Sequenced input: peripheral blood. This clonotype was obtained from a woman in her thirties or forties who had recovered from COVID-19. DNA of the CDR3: TGTGCCAGCAGCCAAGTGTCGGGGACCCAGTACTTC. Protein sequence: CASSQVSGTQYF.